This is a list of T cell receptor beta chains from one sample in a study of blood T cell repertoires in COVID-19. Some clones are missing from TCRdb's copy, which holds only in-frame ones; the method was immunoSEQ multiplex PCR. The repertoire includes about 40,000 clones, 65% to 80% of them detected once, and over 25% sits in the top ten. The source material was peripheral blood. These receptors were obtained from a man aged 80 or over with acute or convalescent COVID-19. The CDR3 runs from the conserved cysteine through the conserved F or W. Each record gives: clone size, V gene, D gene, J gene, CDR3 protein, CDR3 DNA. A D gene is named only where the DNA matches it firmly. Where a row states a size, it is once, few, many or the class of an expanded clone; other rows omit it.

.	TRBV11-2	TRBD1	TRBJ1-4	CASSLGTAPNEKLFF	TGTGCCAGCAGCCTTGGGACAGCTCCAAATGAAAAACTGTTTTTT
.	TRBV10-3	TRBD2	TRBJ2-5	CAISHPGLAGAQYF	TGTGCCATCAGTCATCCGGGACTAGCGGGGGCCCAGTACTTC
.	TRBV12-5	.	TRBJ1-5	CASALESGNQPQHF	TGTGCTAGTGCCCTGGAGTCCGGCAATCAGCCCCAGCATTTT
.	TRBV27	TRBD2	TRBJ2-3	CASRGLAGPKGDTQYF	TGTGCCAGCAGGGGACTAGCGGGCCCCAAAGGAGATACGCAGTATTTT
.	TRBV7-2	.	TRBJ2-1	CASSLYSDSYNEQFF	TGTGCCAGCAGCTTATATAGCGATTCCTACAATGAGCAGTTCTTC
.	TRBV4-1	.	TRBJ1-3	CASSQDFRPTRDTIYF	TGCGCCAGCAGCCAAGATTTTCGCCCCACCCGAGACACCATATATTTT
.	TRBV6-1	TRBD1	TRBJ1-2	CASSEAGQGNYGYTF	TGTGCCAGCAGTGAAGCGGGACAGGGGAACTATGGCTACACCTTC
.	TRBV5-5	.	TRBJ2-2	CASSLVIQANTGELFF	TGTGCCAGCAGCTTGGTCATACAGGCGAACACCGGGGAGCTGTTTTTT
few	TRBV11-2	.	TRBJ2-3	CASSFSLGVGTNTQYF	TGTGCCAGCAGCTTCTCCCTAGGAGTAGGGACAAATACGCAGTATTTT
once	TRBV19	TRBD1	TRBJ2-7	CASSPPGQGAVEQYF	TGTGCCAGTAGTCCACCGGGACAGGGGGCCGTCGAGCAGTACTTC
.	TRBV18	.	TRBJ1-5	CASSAMIMGGEYSNQPQHF	TGTGCCAGCTCAGCGATGATTATGGGAGGAGAGTATAGCAATCAGCCCCAGCATTTT
.	TRBV5-5	.	TRBJ1-1	CASSLTGNTEAFF	TGTGCCAGCAGCTTGACAGGGAACACTGAAGCTTTCTTT
.	TRBV5-1	.	TRBJ2-7	CASADSSYEQYF	TGCGCCAGCGCCGACAGCTCCTACGAGCAGTACTTC
.	TRBV7-2	TRBD2	TRBJ2-3	CASSSSLAGGLTDTQYF	TGTGCCAGCAGCTCGTCACTAGCGGGGGGCCTCACAGATACGCAGTATTTT
.	TRBV7-2	.	TRBJ1-1	CASSTHNSGYTEAFF	TGTGCCAGCAGCACACATAACTCAGGGTACACTGAAGCTTTCTTT
.	TRBV19	TRBD2	TRBJ2-7	CASSIAGTSGEQYF	TGTGCCAGTAGTATCGCCGGGACTAGCGGCGAGCAGTACTTC
.	TRBV6-6	TRBD1	TRBJ1-1	CASKPLTGKGTEAFF	TGTGCCAGCAAACCATTGACAGGGAAAGGGACTGAAGCTTTCTTT
.	TRBV3-1/TRBV3-2	TRBD2	TRBJ2-1	CASSPSGGPNNEQFF	TGTGCCAGCAGCCCAAGCGGGGGGCCAAACAATGAGCAGTTCTTC
.	TRBV7-8	.	TRBJ2-7	CASSPGGRQGAYEQYF	TGTGCCAGCAGCCCGGGGGGTCGGCAGGGGGCGTACGAGCAGTACTTC
.	TRBV9	TRBD2	TRBJ2-3	CASSVGRGGREDTQYF	TGTGCCAGCAGCGTAGGTCGGGGGGGCCGGGAAGATACGCAGTATTTT
few	TRBV19	.	TRBJ1-3	CASTVSSGNTIYF	TGTGCCAGTACCGTGAGCTCTGGAAACACCATATATTTT
.	TRBV28	.	TRBJ1-1	CASSLAGATEAFF	TGTGCCAGCAGTTTGGCAGGGGCCACTGAAGCTTTCTTT